This TCR beta chain was observed in a study of CD8 T cells in ankylosing spondylitis. This clonotype turned up a few times. Its antigen is unknown. Generation of TCR beta libraries employed quantitative 5'-RACE incorporating molecular barcodes. TCRdb independently ran MiXCR on the 5' RACE reads; one entry per CDR3 protein. Of about 440,000 distinct CDR3 sequences listed, 17% are singletons. The germline V gene encodes CDR1 SQVTM and CDR2 ANQGSEA. V was pared by 6 bases and J by 2 bases, with 11 bases between. This CDR3 contains 12 residues. Study outcomes and limitations: Ankylosing spondylitis blood appeared to carry a characteristic TCR beta motif of roughly eight highly homologous variants. Disease-linked clones reportedly showed significant enrichment in matched ankylosing spondylitis synovial fluid. In peripheral blood, disease-linked CD8+ clones occurred at relatively low frequencies.

Sample: blood, either unsorted or a sorted T cell fraction (not recorded which). The gene calls are TRBV29-1 and TRBJ2-7; D uncertain. The source is a male donor with ankylosing spondylitis. This chain's CDR3 is CSVADGPYEQYF. The CDR3 DNA is TGCAGCGTCGCGGACGGGCCCTACGAGCAGTACTTC.